Listed here are 7 T cell receptor beta chains from one sample, sequenced in a study of T cells in localized non-small cell lung cancer. Measured with immunoSEQ multiplex PCR; TCRdb has only the in-frame clones, and not every one. Seen here are about 59,000 clones, 91% observed once, and the top ten hold roughly 21%. Sample: peripheral blood, taken before any cancer treatment. Receptors were obtained from a man aged 40-75 years with stage I lung adenocarcinoma.

The chain couples TRBV27 to TRBJ2-7; 9 positions agree with TRBD1. Trimming took 5 bases from V and 1 from J; bases not matched to a gene: 9. Germline V lookup: CDR1 MNHEY, CDR2 SMNVEV (reference sequence). This CDR3 has 16 residues. The CDR3 DNA reads as TGTGCCAGCAGTCCCACCTGGACAGGGGTTTCCTACGAGCAGTACTTC. This encodes CASSPTWTGVSYEQYF.

This clone was seen only once. V gene TRBV7-3 combines with J gene TRBJ2-5, with D tentatively TRBD2 (5 bases). The V gene lost 3 bases and the J gene lost 5 bases, with 10 bases spanning the gap. The V gene's germline CDR1 is SGHTA and CDR2 FQGTGA. There are 13 residues in the CDR3. The CDR3 sequence is CASSFGPGETQYF. CDR3 DNA: TGTGCCAGCAGCTTCGGACCGGGGGAGACCCAGTACTTC.

The rearrangement joins TRBV5-1 to TRBJ2-2; 9 bases map to TRBD1. The CDR3 loop spans 17 amino acids. V gave up 1 base and J gave up 5 bases; unmatched junction bases: 9. Germline V CDR1 and CDR2: SGHRS, YFSETQ. This CDR3 reads CASSLSGTGTATGELFF. CDR3 sequence (DNA): TGCGCCAGCAGCTTGTCCGGGACAGGGACGGCAACCGGGGAGCTGTTTTTT.

This clone was recorded once. This chain links TRBV9 with TRBJ1-1; D is unclear. Germline values: CDR1 SGDLS, CDR2 YYNGEE. V lost 4 bases, J lost 0 bases, and 10 bases lay in between. The CDR3 spans 14 residues. The CDR3: CASSLRTLNTEAFF. CDR3 coding DNA: TGTGCCAGCAGCCTACGAACCCTGAACACTGAAGCTTTCTTT. The full variable domain, with the rest looked up from reference TRBV9 and TRBJ1-1, is DSGVTQTPKHLITATGQRVTLRCSPRSGDLSVYWYQQSLDQGLQFLIQYYNGEERAKGNILERFSAQQFPDLHSELNLSSLELGDSALYFCASSLRTLNTEAFFGQGTRLTVV.

The genes are TRBV2 and TRBJ1-2; D might be TRBD1 (5 bases). There are 15 residues in the CDR3. In germline, CDR1 is SNHLY, CDR2 FYNNEI. V dropped 6 bases and J dropped 1 base, with 15 bases sitting between them. The CDR3 coding sequence is TGTGCCAGCAGGCTCCAGGGATCCTTTAACTATGGCTACACCTTC. Its protein product is CASRLQGSFNYGYTF.

This clone occurred a few times. This rearrangement joins TRBV4-1 to TRBJ2-1; 9 bases are a match to TRBD2. V dropped 1 base and J dropped 4; count of bases not matched to a gene: 5. This CDR3 has 16 residues. From germline, CDR1 is MGHRA and CDR2 YSYEKL. The CDR3 reads CASSQGRSGRYNEQFF. CDR3 bases: TGCGCCAGCAGCCAAGGAAGGAGCGGGAGGTACAATGAGCAGTTCTTC.

As for this clone: One end of the junction varies from germline; a read error may be responsible. The V and J genes are TRBV5-1 and TRBJ2-7, with D possibly being TRBD2 (7 bases). The CDR3 is 16 residues long. Germline V CDR1 and CDR2: SGHRS, YFSETQ. CDR3 residues: CASSWGGAPPSHEQYF. The CDR3 nucleotides read TGCGCCAGCAGCTGGGGGGGGGCACCCCCCTCCCACGAGCAGTACTTC.